These 15 T cell receptor beta chains share one sample of origin, sequenced in a study of blood T cells in healthy people across ages. Primed by a sample-barcoded 5' primer and a J-beta primer mix, a second PCR proceeded for about 6 to 12 cycles. TCRdb ran MiXCR on the 5' RACE reads and lists one entry per CDR3 protein. The repertoire holds 700,000 to 800,000 distinct CDR3 sequences, with about 40% as singletons. What was sequenced was blood. These receptor sequences come from a woman aged 55 to 70 in good health.

A note on this clonotype: Being one base from a much bigger clone, this may be a read error. The genes are TRBV10-3 and TRBJ2-4; perhaps TRBD2 as D (5 bases). The J call may not be correct, given that the DNA end is closer to TRBJ2-7. CDR3 size: 15 residues. Germline CDR1 reads ENHRY; CDR2 reads SYGVKD. The CDR3 DNA reads as TGTGTCATCAGTGAGTCGGCAGCGGAGGCGGGCGAGCAGTACTTC. This sequence encodes CVISESAAEAGEQYF.

V is TRBV20-1 and J is TRBJ1-2; TRBD1 is a possible D gene (5 bases). CDR1 is DFQATT, CDR2 SNEGSKA, per germline (reference sequence). V shed 3 bases and J shed 5 bases, with 16 bases lying between them. The CDR3 spans 14 residues. The CDR3 DNA is TGCAGTGCTAGGGGCAGGGTCCTGCAATATGGCTACACCTTC. This translates into CSARGRVLQYGYTF.

This clonotype occurred a few times. The chain has TRBV14 and TRBJ2-1; D may be TRBD1 (6 bases). The germline V gene encodes CDR1 SGHDN and CDR2 FVKESK. The CDR3 has 19 amino acids. V was clipped by 2 bases and J by 0 bases, with 20 bases between them. CDR3: CASSQSPASTGHSYNEQFF. CDR3 nucleotides: TGTGCCAGCAGCCAAAGCCCCGCCTCCACAGGGCACTCCTACAATGAGCAGTTCTTC.

J is TRBJ2-1 and V is TRBV27; 15 bases agree with TRBD2. Losses at the gene ends were 5 bases for V and 2 bases for J; bases not matched to a gene: 4. CDR1 and CDR2 (germline): MNHEY, SMNVEV (reference sequence). This CDR3 spans 17 amino acids. The DNA for the CDR3 is TGTGCCAGCAGTCCCAGGACTAGCGGGAGGGCCTACAATGAGCAGTTCTTC. Translating gives CASSPRTSGRAYNEQFF.

The chain links TRBV4-3 to TRBJ1-2; a weak D match, TRBD1 (6 bases). V lost 1 base and J 0 bases, leaving 15 bases between the germline ends. CDR3 length equals 17 residues. Germline V CDR1 and CDR2: LGHNA, YSLEER. The CDR3 DNA reads TGCGCCAGCAGCCAAGTTGACAGTAGGGGGGCTAACTATGGCTACACCTTC. It translates to CASSQVDSRGANYGYTF.

Comments on this clonotype: A clone one base away is much larger, so this may be a read error. The CDR3 region is CSVESRRGQQYF. CDR3 nucleotide sequence: TGCAGCGTTGAGTCACGTAGGGGCCAGCAGTACTTC. The genes are TRBV29-1 and TRBJ2-5; D is possibly TRBD1 (5 bases). Trimming pared 3 bases from V and 11 bases from J, leaving 16 bases between. This CDR3 region has 12 residues. The germline CDR1 and CDR2 sequences are SQVTM and ANQGSEA.

The V call is TRBV20-1, the J call TRBJ2-1, with D maybe TRBD2 (6 bases). The CDR3 is made up of 16 amino acids. V lost 3 bases to trimming and J lost 5 bases, with 20 bases between them. Per the germline V gene, CDR1 is DFQATT and CDR2 is SNEGSKA (reference sequence). The CDR3 sequence is CSARSAGNGGDNEQFF. DNA for the CDR3: TGCAGTGCTAGGTCGGCAGGGAACGGAGGGGACAATGAGCAGTTCTTC.

The chain employs TRBV29-1 and TRBJ2-1, with TRBD2 matching over 9 bases. Germline V gene lookup returns CDR1 SQVTM and CDR2 ANQGSEA. V was pared by 3 bases and J by 5 bases, with 5 bases of the junction left unmatched. CDR3 size: 14 residues. The CDR3 DNA reads as TGCAGCGTTGACCGACTAGCGGAGGACAATGAGCAGTTCTTC. Translated: CSVDRLAEDNEQFF.

V and J are TRBV20-1 and TRBJ2-5; 9 positions match TRBD2. The J segment lost 6 bases and the V segment lost 0 bases, leaving 17 bases of the junction unmatched. Germline-derived CDR1 and CDR2 are DFQATT and SNEGSKA (reference sequence). The CDR3 spans 18 residues. The DNA for the CDR3 is TGCAGTGCTAGAGACTCCCTGTTCTCAGCTAGCGGGGAGAAGACCCAGTACTTC. Its translation: CSARDSLFSASGEKTQYF.

The chain combines TRBV4-2 with TRBJ1-1; maybe TRBD1 (6 bases). Looked up from germline, CDR1 is LGHNA and CDR2 is YNFKEQ. CDR3 length: 12 amino acids. V was trimmed by 4 bases and J by 10 bases, leaving 13 bases between them. CDR3 bases: TGTGCCAGCAGCCCAGGGGCAAGGGGAGCTTTCTTT. Translation: CASSPGARGAFF.

The chain joins TRBV5-1 to TRBJ1-6; TRBD1 is a possible D gene (5 bases). V was trimmed by 5 bases and J by 6 bases, leaving 12 bases between them. The CDR3 has 14 residues. CDR1 and CDR2 (germline): SGHRS, YFSETQ. The DNA for the CDR3 is TGCGCCAGCAGTATGGACACCCCTAATTCACCCCTCCACTTT. It codes for CASSMDTPNSPLHF.

This clonotype was counted only a few times. V gene TRBV27 combines with J gene TRBJ2-7; 9 positions agree with TRBD2. This CDR3 contains 15 residues. The junction had 8 bases not matched to a gene; V was cut back by 5 bases and J by 3 bases. CDR1 is MNHEY and CDR2 is SMNVEV in the germline V gene (reference sequence). CDR3 sequence reads: CASSLGTSPIYEQYF. The CDR3 DNA reads as TGTGCCAGCAGTCTGGGGACTAGCCCAATCTACGAGCAGTACTTC.

This clonotype showed up just a few times. This chain uses TRBV7-2 with TRBJ2-5, with TRBD1 matching over 9 bases. V was clipped by 5 bases and J by 1 base; unmatched bases: 8. Per the germline V gene, CDR1 is SGHTA and CDR2 is FQGNSA. The CDR3 is 16 residues long. CDR3 bases: TGTGCCAGCAGCCAGTCGGTGGGACAGGGCCAAGAGACCCAGTACTTC. It specifies CASSQSVGQGQETQYF.

The CDR3 nucleotides are TGCAGTGCTAGAACGGTTAACTATGGCTACACCTTC. It encodes CSARTVNYGYTF. The gene calls are TRBV20-1 and TRBJ1-2; D is undetermined. Germline V gene sequence: CDR1 DFQATT, CDR2 SNEGSKA (reference sequence). The ends were cut back, 2 bases at V and 1 base at J, with 5 bases in the middle. The CDR3 covers 12 residues.

The chain has TRBV28 and TRBJ2-1; TRBD2 is a possible D gene (6 bases). The CDR3 has 15 amino acids. With 4 bases removed from V and 3 bases from J, the gap between germline ends came to 13 bases. Germline V gene lookup returns CDR1 MDHEN and CDR2 SYDVKM. As DNA, the CDR3 is TGTGCCAGCAGTTCCCCGGGGGTGCGCTACAATGAGCAGTTCTTC. As protein: CASSSPGVRYNEQFF. Together with reference TRBV28 and TRBJ2-1, the CDR3 gives the full variable domain: DVKVTQSSRYLVKRTGEKVFLECVQDMDHENMFWYRQDPGLGLRLIYFSYDVKMKEKGDIPEGYSVSREKKERFSLILESASTNQTSMYLCASSSPGVRYNEQFFGPGTRLTVL.